These 11 T cell receptor beta chains share one sample of origin, sequenced in a study of blood T cell repertoires in COVID-19. Assay: immunoSEQ multiplex PCR; the TCRdb copy retains only in-frame clones and omits some. The sample records 200,000 to 250,000 clones, almost 90% being singletons. Sequencing used peripheral blood. The source is a woman aged 55-69 years with acute or convalescent COVID-19.

This clone was counted a few times. The chain carries TRBV9 and TRBJ2-1; TRBD1 agrees at 7 bases. V shed 2 bases and J 7 bases; nucleotides not matched to a gene: 9. CDR3 size: 15 residues. Germline V CDR1 and CDR2: SGDLS, YYNGEE. CDR3 loop: CASSVAGTALNEQFF. Here the CDR3 DNA reads TGTGCCAGCAGCGTGGCCGGGACAGCCCTGAATGAGCAGTTCTTC.

The CDR3 loop reads CASSYFGAYNEQFF. The CDR3 DNA sequence: TGTGCCAGCAGTTACTTTGGGGCTTATAATGAGCAGTTCTTC. The V call is TRBV6-2 or TRBV6-3, the J call TRBJ2-1; TRBD1 might be the D (5 bases). Trimming took 1 base from V and 7 from J, leaving 11 bases between them. CDR3 length: 14 amino acids. The germline V gene has CDR1 MNHEY and CDR2 SVGEGT.

The rearrangement joins TRBV3-1 (or the pseudogene TRBV3-2) to TRBJ2-3; 9 bases map to TRBD1. The V gene end was trimmed by 5 bases and the J gene end by 8 bases; junction bases not matched to a gene: 23. Per germline, CDR1 LGHDT and CDR2 YNNKEL (reference sequence). This CDR3 has 19 residues. In nucleotides, the CDR3 is TGTGCCAGCAGCTCTCAGGGGCACCCCGGACAGGGGTTTAGCGGTACGCAGTATTTT. This sequence encodes CASSSQGHPGQGFSGTQYF.

V and J are TRBV10-3 and TRBJ2-1, with D possibly TRBD1 on 5 matching bases. There are 14 residues in the CDR3. Trimming removed 2 bases at V and 12 bases at J, with 17 bases between. Germline V gene sequence: CDR1 ENHRY, CDR2 SYGVKD. The CDR3 sequence: CAISEGYIGEVQFF. The CDR3 DNA reads as TGTGCCATCAGTGAGGGGTACATAGGGGAAGTGCAGTTCTTC.

The gene calls are TRBV7-2 and TRBJ2-7; possibly TRBD2 for D (6 bases). Trimming shortened V by 3 bases and J by 0 bases, and 12 bases separated the two germline ends. Per germline, CDR1 SGHTA and CDR2 FQGNSA. The CDR3 length is 15 residues. DNA of the CDR3: TGTGCCAGCAGCTTGGGGCAAGCGGGCTCCTACGAGCAGTACTTC. Protein product: CASSLGQAGSYEQYF.

This chain links TRBV14 with TRBJ2-3; maybe TRBD2 (5 bases). CDR1 is SGHDN, CDR2 FVKESK, per germline. This CDR3 is built from 17 residues. V was cut by 1 base and J by 2 bases, with 16 bases left in between. CDR3 sequence reads: CASSQVGLRAYTDTQYF. CDR3 bases: TGTGCCAGCAGCCAAGTCGGTTTGCGGGCGTACACAGATACGCAGTATTTT.

The V gene is TRBV7-8, the J gene TRBJ1-1; D is perhaps TRBD1 (6 bases). Trimming took off 5 bases at V and 1 base at J, with 17 bases between the two ends. The CDR3 covers 16 residues. Germline V gene sequence: CDR1 SGHVS, CDR2 FQNEAQ. CDR3 coding DNA: TGTGCCAGCAGCCAACGAGGGGGGAGGGAGAACACTGAAGCTTTCTTT. Its translation: CASSQRGGRENTEAFF.

The chain recombines TRBV6-5 with TRBJ1-5; D may be TRBD1 (5 bases). The germline CDR1 and CDR2 sequences are MNHEY and SVGAGI. CDR3 length: 13 residues. Deletions cut 6 bases from V and 4 bases from J, with 10 bases between. CDR3 in DNA: TGTGCCAGCAGGAGACAGAGAAATCAGCCCCAGCATTTT. It specifies CASRRQRNQPQHF.

Concerning this clone: One end of the junction is discordant with germline, which a read error may explain. This rearrangement joins TRBV5-5 to TRBJ2-7; D remains unclear. The CDR3 runs 13 residues. Germline loops: CDR1 SGHKS, CDR2 YYEKEE (reference sequence). In nucleotides, the CDR3 is TGTGCCAGCAGCTTTTATCCTGGCAAAGACTTAGACTTC. Translating gives CASSFYPGKDLDF.

This sequence joins TRBV4-2 and TRBJ2-1, with 7 bases lining up with TRBD1. CDR3 size: 16 residues. CDR1 and CDR2 from the germline V gene are LGHNA and YNFKEQ. The V segment lost 4 bases and the J segment 3 bases; nucleotides outside the gene matches: 9. CDR3 sequence: CASSPRHGDSYNEQFF. CDR3 nucleotide sequence: TGTGCCAGCAGCCCCCGTCATGGGGACAGCTACAATGAGCAGTTCTTC.

This chain connects TRBV2 to TRBJ1-2; possibly TRBD1 for D (5 bases). The CDR3 runs 17 residues. CDR1 is SNHLY, CDR2 FYNNEI, per germline. V dropped 6 bases and J dropped 4 bases, with 24 bases sitting between them. In nucleotides, the CDR3 is TGTGCCAGCAGCCTTGGTGGGGGTCGGGGGAGAACCTATGGCTACACCTTC. It is translated as CASSLGGGRGRTYGYTF. The full variable domain, rest sourced from reference TRBV2 and TRBJ1-2, is EPEVTQTPSHQVTQMGQEVILRCVPISNHLYFYWYRQILGQKVEFLVSFYNNEISEKSEIFDDQFSVERPDGSNFTLKIRSTKLEDSAMYFCASSLGGGRGRTYGYTFGSGTRLTVV.